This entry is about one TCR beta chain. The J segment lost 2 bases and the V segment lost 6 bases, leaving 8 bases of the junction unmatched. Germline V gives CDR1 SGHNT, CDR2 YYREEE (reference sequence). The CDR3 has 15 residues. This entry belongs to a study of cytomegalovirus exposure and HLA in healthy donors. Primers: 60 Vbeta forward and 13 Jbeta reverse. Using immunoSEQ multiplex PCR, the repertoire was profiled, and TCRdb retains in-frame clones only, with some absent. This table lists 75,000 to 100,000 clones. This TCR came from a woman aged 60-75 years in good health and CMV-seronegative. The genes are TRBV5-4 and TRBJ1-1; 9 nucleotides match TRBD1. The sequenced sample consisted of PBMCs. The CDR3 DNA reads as TGTGCCAGCACCTACCCGGACAGGGGAAACACTGAAGCTTTCTTT. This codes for CASTYPDRGNTEAFF.